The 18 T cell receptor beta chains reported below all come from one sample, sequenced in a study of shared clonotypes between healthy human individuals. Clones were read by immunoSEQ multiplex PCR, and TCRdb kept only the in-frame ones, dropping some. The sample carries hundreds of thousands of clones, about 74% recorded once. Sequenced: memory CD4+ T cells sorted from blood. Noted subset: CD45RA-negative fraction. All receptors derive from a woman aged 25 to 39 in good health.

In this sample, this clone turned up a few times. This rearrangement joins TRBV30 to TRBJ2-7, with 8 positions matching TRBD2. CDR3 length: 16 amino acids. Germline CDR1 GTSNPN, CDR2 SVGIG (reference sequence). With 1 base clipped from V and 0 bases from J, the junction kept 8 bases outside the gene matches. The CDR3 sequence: CAWSEEAGAHSYEQYF. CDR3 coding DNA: TGTGCCTGGAGTGAAGAAGCGGGAGCACACTCCTACGAGCAGTACTTC.

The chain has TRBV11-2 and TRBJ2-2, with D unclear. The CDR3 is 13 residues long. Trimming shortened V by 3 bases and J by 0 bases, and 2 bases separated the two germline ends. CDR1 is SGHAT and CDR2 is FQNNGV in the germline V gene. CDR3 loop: CASSFSNTGELFF. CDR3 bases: TGTGCCAGCAGCTTTTCGAACACCGGGGAGCTGTTTTTT.

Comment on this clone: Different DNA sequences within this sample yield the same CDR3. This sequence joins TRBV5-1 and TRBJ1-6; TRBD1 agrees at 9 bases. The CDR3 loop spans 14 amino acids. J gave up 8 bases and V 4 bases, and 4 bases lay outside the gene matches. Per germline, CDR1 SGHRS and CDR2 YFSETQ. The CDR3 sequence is CASSRDRGYSPLHF. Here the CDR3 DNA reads TGCGCCAGCAGCCGCGACAGGGGGTATTCACCCCTCCACTTT. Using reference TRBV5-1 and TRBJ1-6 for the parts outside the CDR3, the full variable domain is KAGVTQTPRYLIKTRGQQVTLSCSPISGHRSVSWYQQTPGQGLQFLFEYFSETQRNKGNFPGRFSGRQFSNSRSEMNVSTLELGDSALYLCASSRDRGYSPLHFGNGTRLTVT.

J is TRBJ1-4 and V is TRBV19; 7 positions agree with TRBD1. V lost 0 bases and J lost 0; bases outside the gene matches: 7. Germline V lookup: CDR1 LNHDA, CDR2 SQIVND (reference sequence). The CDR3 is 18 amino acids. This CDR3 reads CASSIDRGTAATNEKLFF. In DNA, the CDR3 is TGTGCCAGTAGTATAGATCGGGGGACAGCTGCAACTAATGAAAAACTGTTTTTT.

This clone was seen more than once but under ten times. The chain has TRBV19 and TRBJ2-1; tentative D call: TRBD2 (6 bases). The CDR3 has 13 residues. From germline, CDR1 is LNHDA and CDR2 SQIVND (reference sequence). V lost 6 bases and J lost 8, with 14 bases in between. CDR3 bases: TGTGCCAGTAGGGGGGGACGTGTCCATGAGCAGTTCTTC. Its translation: CASRGGRVHEQFF.

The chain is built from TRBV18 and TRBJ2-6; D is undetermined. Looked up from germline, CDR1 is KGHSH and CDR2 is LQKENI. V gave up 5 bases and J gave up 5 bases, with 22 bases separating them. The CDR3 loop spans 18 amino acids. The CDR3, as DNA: TGTGCCAGCTCAACCTACGTGGATTTACAAAGTCGGGCCAACGTCCTGACTTTC. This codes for CASSTYVDLQSRANVLTF.

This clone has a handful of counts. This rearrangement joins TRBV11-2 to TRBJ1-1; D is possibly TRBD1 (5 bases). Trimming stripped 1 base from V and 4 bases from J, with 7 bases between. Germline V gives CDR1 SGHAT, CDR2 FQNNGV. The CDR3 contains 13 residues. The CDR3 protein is CASSLVGTTEAFF. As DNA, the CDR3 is TGTGCCAGCAGCTTAGTAGGGACCACTGAAGCTTTCTTT.

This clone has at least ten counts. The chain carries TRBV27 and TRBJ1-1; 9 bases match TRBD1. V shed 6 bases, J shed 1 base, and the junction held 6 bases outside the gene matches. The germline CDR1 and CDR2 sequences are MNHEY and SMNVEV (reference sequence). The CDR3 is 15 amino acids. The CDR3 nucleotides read TGTGCCAGCAGCTTTGGGACAGGGTGGAACACTGAAGCTTTCTTT. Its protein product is CASSFGTGWNTEAFF.

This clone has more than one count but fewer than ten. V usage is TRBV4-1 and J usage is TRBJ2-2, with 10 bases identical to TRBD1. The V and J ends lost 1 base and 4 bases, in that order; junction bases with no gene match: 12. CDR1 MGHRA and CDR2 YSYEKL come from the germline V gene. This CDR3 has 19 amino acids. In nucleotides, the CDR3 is TGCGCCAGCAGCCAAGTTTGGCTTTCAGGACAGGGGGGCACCGGGGAGCTGTTTTTT. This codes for CASSQVWLSGQGGTGELFF.

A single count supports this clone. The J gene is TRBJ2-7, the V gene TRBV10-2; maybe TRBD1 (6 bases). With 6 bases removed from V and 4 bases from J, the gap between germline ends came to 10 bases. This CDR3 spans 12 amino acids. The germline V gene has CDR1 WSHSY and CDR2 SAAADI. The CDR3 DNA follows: TGCGCCAGCAGCATAGGACAGTACGAGCAGTACTTC. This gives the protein CASSIGQYEQYF.

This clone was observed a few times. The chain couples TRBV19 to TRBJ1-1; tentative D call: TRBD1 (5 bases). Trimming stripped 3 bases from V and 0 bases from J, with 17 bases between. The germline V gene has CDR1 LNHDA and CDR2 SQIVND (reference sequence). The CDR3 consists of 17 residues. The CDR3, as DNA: TGTGCCAGTAGTATGGGAAGGGGTCCGCTTATGAACACTGAAGCTTTCTTT. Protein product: CASSMGRGPLMNTEAFF.

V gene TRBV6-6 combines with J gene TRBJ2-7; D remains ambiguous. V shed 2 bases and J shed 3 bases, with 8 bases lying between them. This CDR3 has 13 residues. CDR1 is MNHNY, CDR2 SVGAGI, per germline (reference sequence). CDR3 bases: TGTGCCAGCAGTTACGACGGCGGCTACGAGCAGTACTTC. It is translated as CASSYDGGYEQYF.

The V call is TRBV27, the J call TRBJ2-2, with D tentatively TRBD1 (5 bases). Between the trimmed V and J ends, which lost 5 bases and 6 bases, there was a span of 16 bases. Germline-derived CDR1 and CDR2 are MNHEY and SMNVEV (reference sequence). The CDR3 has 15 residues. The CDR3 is CASSLAAGFPGELFF. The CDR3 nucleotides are TGTGCCAGCAGTCTCGCGGCAGGGTTTCCCGGGGAGCTGTTTTTT.

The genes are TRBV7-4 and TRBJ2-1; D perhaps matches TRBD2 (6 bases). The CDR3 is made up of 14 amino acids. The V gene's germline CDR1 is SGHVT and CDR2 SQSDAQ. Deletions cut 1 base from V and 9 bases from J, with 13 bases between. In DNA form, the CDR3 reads TGTGCCAGCAGCTTAGACCCCGGAGCGGGTGAGCAGTTCTTC. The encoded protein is CASSLDPGAGEQFF.

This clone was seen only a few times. The CDR3 reads CASSSSDREGSYTF. CDR3 DNA: TGTGCCAGCAGTTCCAGCGACAGGGAAGGTAGCTACACCTTC. The chain employs TRBV6-5 and TRBJ1-2; 7 bases are a match to TRBD1. The CDR3 is 14 amino acids. J was trimmed by 9 bases and V by 4 bases; bases with no gene match: 11. Germline CDR1 MNHEY, CDR2 SVGAGI.

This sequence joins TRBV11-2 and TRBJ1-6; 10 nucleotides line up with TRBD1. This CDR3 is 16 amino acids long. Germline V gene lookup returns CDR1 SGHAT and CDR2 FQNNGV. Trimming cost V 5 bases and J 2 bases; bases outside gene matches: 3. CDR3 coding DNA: TGTGCCAGCAGCCTAGGACAGGGGGCCTATAATTCACCCCTCCACTTT. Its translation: CASSLGQGAYNSPLHF. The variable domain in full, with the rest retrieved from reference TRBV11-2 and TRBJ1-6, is EAGVAQSPRYKIIEKRQSVAFWCNPISGHATLYWYQQILGQGPKLLIQFQNNGVVDDSQLPKDRFSAERLKGVDSTLKIQPAKLEDSAVYLCASSLGQGAYNSPLHFGNGTRLTVT.

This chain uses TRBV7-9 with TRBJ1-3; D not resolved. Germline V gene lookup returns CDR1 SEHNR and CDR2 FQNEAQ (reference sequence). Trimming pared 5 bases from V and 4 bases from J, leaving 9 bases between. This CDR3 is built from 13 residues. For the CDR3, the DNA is TGTGCCAGCAGCCCGGGTGGGGGAAACACCATATATTTT. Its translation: CASSPGGGNTIYF.

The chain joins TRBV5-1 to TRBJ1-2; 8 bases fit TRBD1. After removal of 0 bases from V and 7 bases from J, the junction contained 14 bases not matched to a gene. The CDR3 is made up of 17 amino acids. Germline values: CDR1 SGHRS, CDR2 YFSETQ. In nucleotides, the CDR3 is TGCGCCAGCAGCTTGGGGGGACAGGTTCTAATTGCACGTGGCTACACCTTC. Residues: CASSLGGQVLIARGYTF.